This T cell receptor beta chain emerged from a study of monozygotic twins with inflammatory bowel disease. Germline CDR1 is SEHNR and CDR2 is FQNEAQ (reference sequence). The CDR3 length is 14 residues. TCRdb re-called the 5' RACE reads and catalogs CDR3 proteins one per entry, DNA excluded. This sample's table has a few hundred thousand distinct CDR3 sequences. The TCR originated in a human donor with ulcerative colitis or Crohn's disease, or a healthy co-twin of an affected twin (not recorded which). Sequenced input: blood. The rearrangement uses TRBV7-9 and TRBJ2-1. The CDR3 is CASSRNTEYNEQFF.